The clone carrying this T cell receptor beta chain was seen only a few times. Its antigen is not known. This specimen comes from a study of Ad26.COV2.S vaccination and SARS-CoV-2 variants. Across the study: Participants got Ad26.COV2.S intramuscularly, once or twice 56 days apart. Whole-study results and caveats: The TCR-based breadth and depth measures might underestimate overall T cell responses.

Repertoires were generated with immunoSEQ multiplex PCR, while TCRdb's copy carries only in-frame clones and drops some. The profile shows about 410,000 clones, approximately 91% of them singletons. Treatment defined: some 19 received Ad26.COV2.S at low or high dose, single or two shots; roughly five received placebo; per-sample allocation not given. Vaccine and placebo recipients were sampled on day 63 after the first injection. This adult donor, from Boston, was 18-55 years old. Wuhan-strain SARS-CoV-2 spike was expressed by the Ad26 vector that made up the vaccine. The material was peripheral blood, obtained in a trial of Ad26.COV2.S vaccine versus placebo. This sequence was found in a person between 18 and 65 years old who received the Ad26.COV2.S COVID-19 vaccine or a placebo.

The CDR3: CASSLVGHEQYF. The CDR3 nucleotides are TGTGCCAGCAGCTTGGTAGGACACGAGCAGTACTTC. The J gene is TRBJ2-7, the V gene TRBV5-6; no clear D. The V and J ends lost 0 bases and 5 bases respectively, with 6 bases between them. Germline lookup yields CDR1 SGHDT and CDR2 YYEEEE. The CDR3 is 12 amino acids. The variable domain in full, completed from reference TRBV5-6 and TRBJ2-7, reads DAGVTQSPTHLIKTRGQQVTLRCSPKSGHDTVSWYQQALGQGPQFIFQYYEEEERQRGNFPDRFSGHQFPNYSSELNVNALLLGDSALYLCASSLVGHEQYFGPGTRLTVT.